This note documents a single T cell receptor (beta chain) sequence. Its antigen remains undetermined. No much larger clonotype is one base removed from it; base qualities were not supplied. The sample originates from a study of control samples from healthy donors and cancer patients (dated by TCRdb to 2019 to 2021). V and J lose 2 bases and 2 bases, and a span of 8 bases separates them. Its CDR3 holds 14 amino acids, cysteine through phenylalanine. Of the read, only the CDR3 DNA is kept; its 42 bases are in frame from base 1. The CDR1 and CDR2 encoded by the germline V gene are SGHRS and YFSETQ. Library preparation was by the immunoSEQ multiplex PCR assay. Held by TCRdb, this immuneACCESS table contains in-frame sequences only and omits some clones. Under half of the omission traces to an unresolved V gene where checked; the cause of the rest is unknown. The sample has over 150,000 clones on record, 75% to 95% of them singletons. The ten largest clones add up to just over 2% of the sample.

Recombination linked TRBV5-1 to TRBJ1-3; no D segment can be confidently identified. The sequenced material came from blood. The receptor comes from a woman in her 40s in good health. The DNA sequence is given as TGCGCCAGCAGCTTCTCAGTAGCTGGAAACACCATATATTTT. It is translated as CASSFSVAGNTIYF.